The 10 T cell receptor beta chains presented below share a single source sample, sequenced in a study of T cells after yellow fever vaccination. One entry per CDR3 protein results from TCRdb running MiXCR on the 5' RACE reads. The sample yields over 250,000 distinct CDR3 sequences, 4.1% seen once. The sequences come from PBMCs, collected 5 days after the yellow fever booster vaccination. Every receptor here comes from a man younger than 35 who received the YFV17D yellow fever vaccine.

This rearrangement joins TRBV12-3 or TRBV12-4 to TRBJ1-1; D is ambiguous. Trimming shortened V by 3 bases and J by 4 bases, and 9 bases separated the two germline ends. The CDR3 consists of 13 residues. The CDR3 loop reads CASSLAAATEAFF. DNA of the CDR3: TGTGCCAGCAGTTTGGCAGCCGCCACTGAAGCTTTCTTT.

V and J are TRBV20-1 and TRBJ2-1, with D unclear. The germline V gene encodes CDR1 DFQATT and CDR2 SNEGSKA (reference sequence). The CDR3 loop spans 15 amino acids. V was shortened by 7 bases and J by 1 base, with 17 bases between the two germline ends. Here the CDR3 reads CSVSVGPLSYNEQFF. CDR3 DNA sequence: TGCAGTGTTAGTGTAGGGCCATTGTCCTACAATGAGCAGTTCTTC.

This clonotype was recorded at least ten times. V gene TRBV4-2 combines with J gene TRBJ2-6; D gene unclear. The CDR3 extends over 14 amino acids. Germline loops: CDR1 LGHNA, CDR2 YNFKEQ. V dropped 4 bases and J dropped 2 bases, with 6 bases sitting between them. The DNA of the CDR3 is TGTGCCAGCAGCCCCCGGGCTGGGGCCAACGTCCTGACTTTC. It codes for CASSPRAGANVLTF.

This clonotype was seen ten or more times. This rearrangement joins TRBV5-1 to TRBJ2-3; 7 bases map to TRBD1. After removal of 5 bases from V and 2 bases from J, the junction contained 8 bases not matched to a gene. Germline CDR1 SGHRS, CDR2 YFSETQ. CDR3 length equals 15 residues. Here the CDR3 reads CASRTGTANTDTQYF. For the CDR3, the DNA is TGCGCCAGCAGGACCGGGACAGCCAACACAGATACGCAGTATTTT.

The chain employs TRBV15 and TRBJ2-5; TRBD2 matches at 12 bases. Trimming took 0 bases from V and 5 from J; bases not matched to a gene: 13. Germline CDR1 is LNHNV and CDR2 is YYDKDF (reference sequence). The CDR3 is 19 amino acids. The CDR3 DNA follows: TGTGCCACCAGCAGAGACGCCGTTACTAGCGGGGGGCCACGGGAGACCCAGTACTTC. Residues: CATSRDAVTSGGPRETQYF.

J is TRBJ2-4 and V is TRBV7-9; a possible D gene is TRBD2 (6 bases). Germline V gene sequence: CDR1 SEHNR, CDR2 FQNEAQ (reference sequence). V gave up 1 base and J gave up 9 bases, with 16 bases separating them. The CDR3 spans 15 residues. The CDR3: CASSLEWYGGGIQYF. The DNA of the CDR3 is TGTGCCAGCAGCTTAGAATGGTACGGGGGAGGCATTCAGTACTTC.

DNA of the CDR3: TGCAGTGCTAGAGATTCAGGCCGAGGCGAGCAGTACGTC. Translating it yields CSARDSGRGEQYV. The chain recombines TRBV20-1 with TRBJ2-7; D remains ambiguous. This CDR3 is built from 13 residues. The V end was cut by 0 bases, the J end by 6 bases, with 12 bases between. Germline V gene data show CDR1 as DFQATT and CDR2 as SNEGSKA (reference sequence).

This clonotype has a handful of counts. The V and J genes are TRBV9 and TRBJ1-2, with D possibly matching TRBD1 (6 bases). Trimming left V 4 bases short and J 2 bases short, with 12 bases between. The V gene's germline CDR1 is SGDLS and CDR2 YYNGEE. CDR3 length: 14 amino acids. The DNA for the CDR3 is TGTGCCAGCAGCCCTCGACAGGCCAACTATGGCTACACCTTC. Protein: CASSPRQANYGYTF.

The rearrangement joins TRBV15 to TRBJ1-5, with a weak D call TRBD1 (6 bases). The germline V gene encodes CDR1 LNHNV and CDR2 YYDKDF (reference sequence). This CDR3 is 15 amino acids long. Trimming took off 0 bases at V and 7 bases at J, with 13 bases between the two ends. CDR3 DNA sequence: TGTGCCACCAGCAGAGATCCGGGGGCGGGGCAGCCCCAGCATTTT. Protein: CATSRDPGAGQPQHF.

This chain connects TRBV20-1 to TRBJ2-7, with D maybe TRBD1 (6 bases). The CDR3 is 14 residues long. The V gene's germline CDR1 is DFQATT and CDR2 SNEGSKA (reference sequence). The CDR3: CSASPGRGLYEKYV. The CDR3 region has the DNA TGCAGTGCTAGTCCCGGCAGGGGATTGTACGAGAAGTACGTC.